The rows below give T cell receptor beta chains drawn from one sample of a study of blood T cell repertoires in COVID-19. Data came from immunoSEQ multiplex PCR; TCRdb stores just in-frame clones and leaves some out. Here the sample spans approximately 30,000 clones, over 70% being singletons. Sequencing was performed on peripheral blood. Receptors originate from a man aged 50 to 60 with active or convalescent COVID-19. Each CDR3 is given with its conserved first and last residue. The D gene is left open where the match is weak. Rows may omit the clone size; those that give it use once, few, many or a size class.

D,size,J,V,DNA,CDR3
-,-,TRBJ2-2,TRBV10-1,TGCGCCAGCGGGGCTCTTAGTACCGGGGAGCTGTTTTTT,CASGALSTGELFF
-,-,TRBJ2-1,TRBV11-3,TGTGCCAGCAGTCCGGGATACAATGAGCAGTTCTTC,CASSPGYNEQFF
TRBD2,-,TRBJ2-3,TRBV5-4,TGTGCCAGCAGCAAGAAACTAGCGGGGGCCACAGATACGCAGTATTTT,CASSKKLAGATDTQYF
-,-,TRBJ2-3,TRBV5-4,TGTGCCAGCAGCTGGTCGGTCTCATCAACAGATACGCAGTATTTT,CASSWSVSSTDTQYF
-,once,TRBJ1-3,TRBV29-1,TGCAGCGGGGGGGACTGGCCCCCTGGAAACACCATATATTTT,CSGGDWPPGNTIYF
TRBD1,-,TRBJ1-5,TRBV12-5,TGTGCTAGTGGTTCCGGGACAGTTGCAGTGAGGCAGCCCCAGCATTTT,CASGSGTVAVRQPQHF
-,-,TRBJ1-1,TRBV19,TGTGCCAGTAGTGGGAGAAGGAACACTGAAGCTTTCTTT,CASSGRRNTEAFF
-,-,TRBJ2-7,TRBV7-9,TGTGCCAGCAGCTCCCCCTTTCAGGGTTTCTACGAGCAGTACTTC,CASSSPFQGFYEQYF
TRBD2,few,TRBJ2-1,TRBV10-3,TGTGCCACCAAGACTAGCGGAGAGGGCAATGAGCAGTTCTTC,CATKTSGEGNEQFF
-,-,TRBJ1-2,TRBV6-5,TGTGCCAGCGTATACCGGGGAGAGAATGGCTACACCTTC,CASVYRGENGYTF
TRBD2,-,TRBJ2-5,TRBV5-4,TGTGCCAGCAGCGGGAGGGCGCAGGGCAGAGAGACCCAGTACTTC,CASSGRAQGRETQYF
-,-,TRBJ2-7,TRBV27,TGTGCCAGCAGTTGGAGAAACTCCTACGAGCAGTACTTC,CASSWRNSYEQYF
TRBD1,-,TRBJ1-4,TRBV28,TGTGCCAGCAGTTCCGGGACAGGACACGAAAAACTGTTTTTT,CASSSGTGHEKLFF
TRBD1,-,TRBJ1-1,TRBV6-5,TGTGCCAGCAGTTCGACACAGGGGGCAGGCACTGAAGCTTTCTTT,CASSSTQGAGTEAFF
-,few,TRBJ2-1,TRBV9,TGTGCCAGCAGCGTCGGCTCCTACAATGAGCAGTTCTTC,CASSVGSYNEQFF
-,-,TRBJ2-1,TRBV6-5,TGTGCCAGCACCCCTCCCCAGGGCCCCTACAATGAGCAGTTCTTC,CASTPPQGPYNEQFF
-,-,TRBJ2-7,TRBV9,TGTGCCAGCAGCGTAAGTTTAGCAACGAAGACCTACGAGCAGTACTTC,CASSVSLATKTYEQYF
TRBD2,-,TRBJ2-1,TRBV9,TGTGCCAGCAGCGTAGGACCTAGCGGCGGACACAATGAGCAGTTCTTC,CASSVGPSGGHNEQFF
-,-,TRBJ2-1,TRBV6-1,TGTGCCAGCAGTGAACTAGCAAACAATGAGCAGTTCTTC,CASSELANNEQFF
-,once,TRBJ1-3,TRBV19,TGTGCCAGTAGAAGATTGGCAGCCGGGGGGTCTGGAAACACCATATATTTT,CASRRLAAGGSGNTIYF
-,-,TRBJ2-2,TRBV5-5,TGTGCCAGCAGCTTGGCCCAGGGGATCACCGGGGAGCTGTTTTTT,CASSLAQGITGELFF
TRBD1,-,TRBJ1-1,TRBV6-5,TGTGCCAGCAGTTATGACAGGGCGAACACTGAAGCTTTCTTT,CASSYDRANTEAFF
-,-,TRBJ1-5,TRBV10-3,TGTGCCATCAGCGAAGACAGGCCTAATAATCAGCCCCAGCATTTT,CAISEDRPNNQPQHF
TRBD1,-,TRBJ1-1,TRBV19,TGTGCCAGTAGTCCGACAGGGTCCAACACTGAAGCTTTCTTT,CASSPTGSNTEAFF
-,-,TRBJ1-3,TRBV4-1,TGCGCCAGCAGCCGAGGCAGCGGACCCTCTGGAAACACCATATATTTT,CASSRGSGPSGNTIYF
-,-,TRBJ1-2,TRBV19,TGTGCCAGTAGTACACAACAGGGAAACTATGGCTACACCTTC,CASSTQQGNYGYTF
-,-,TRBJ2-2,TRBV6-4,TGTGCCAGCCAGGATCTCAACATCGGGGAGCTGTTTTTT,CASQDLNIGELFF
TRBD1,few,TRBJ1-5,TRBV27,TGTGCCAGCAGGGGACAGGGAGGCAATCAGCCCCAGCATTTT,CASRGQGGNQPQHF
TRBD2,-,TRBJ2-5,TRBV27,TGTGCCAGCAGTTTTTGGACTAGCGGGCAAGAGACCCAGTACTTC,CASSFWTSGQETQYF
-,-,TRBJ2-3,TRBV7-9,TGTGCCAGCAGCTTCGGGTCGTATAGCACAGATACGCAGTATTTT,CASSFGSYSTDTQYF
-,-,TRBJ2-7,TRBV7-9,TGTGCCAGCAGCTTTGCTAGCGACTCCTACGAGCAGTACTTC,CASSFASDSYEQYF
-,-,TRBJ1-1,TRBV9,TGTGCCAGCAGCGTATCATCAAGGGAGGGACCGAACACTGAAGCTTTCTTT,CASSVSSREGPNTEAFF
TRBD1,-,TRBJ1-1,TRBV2,TGTGCCAGCACCGCGGACAGGGCGAACACTGAAGCTTTCTTT,CASTADRANTEAFF
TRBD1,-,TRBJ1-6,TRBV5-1,TGCGCCAGCAGCTCGCGGACAGGGAGGAATTCACCCCTCCACTTT,CASSSRTGRNSPLHF
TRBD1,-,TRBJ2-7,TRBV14,TGTGCCAGCAGCCAGACAGGGCACTACTACGAGCAGTACTTC,CASSQTGHYYEQYF
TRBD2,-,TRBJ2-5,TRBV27,TGTGCCAGCAGGGCGACTAGCGAGGGAGAGACCCAGTACTTC,CASRATSEGETQYF
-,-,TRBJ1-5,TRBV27,TGTGCCAGCAGTTTATGGGGGGATAGCAATCAGCCCCAGCATTTT,CASSLWGDSNQPQHF
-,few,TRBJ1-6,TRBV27,TGTGCCAGCAGTTTAAGCGGGGGAGGGACACCCCTCCACTTT,CASSLSGGGTPLHF
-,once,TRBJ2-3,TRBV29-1,TGCAGCGGCGGGACTTTCCATAGCACAGATACGCAGTATTTT,CSGGTFHSTDTQYF
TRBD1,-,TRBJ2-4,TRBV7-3,TGTGCCAGCAGCCCAGGGGGATTGGGGAAAAACATTCAGTACTTC,CASSPGGLGKNIQYF
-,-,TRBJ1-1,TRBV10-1,TGCGCCAGCAGTGACGCCCGTGGAGGGGCTTTCTTT,CASSDARGGAFF
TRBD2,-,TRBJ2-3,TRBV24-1,TGTGCCACCAGTTCACGGGAGGATGTGAATACGCAGTATTTT,CATSSREDVNTQYF
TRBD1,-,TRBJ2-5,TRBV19,TGTGCCAGTATTGGAGTAGGGGGAATACAGGGGGCTAGGGAGACCCAGTACTTC,CASIGVGGIQGARETQYF
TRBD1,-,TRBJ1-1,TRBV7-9,TGTGCCAGCAGCCTCGACCGGGACAGTTCCACTGAAGCTTTCTTT,CASSLDRDSSTEAFF
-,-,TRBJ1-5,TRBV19,TGTGCCAGTAGCCCCCGGGCCCAGCATTTT,CASSPRAQHF